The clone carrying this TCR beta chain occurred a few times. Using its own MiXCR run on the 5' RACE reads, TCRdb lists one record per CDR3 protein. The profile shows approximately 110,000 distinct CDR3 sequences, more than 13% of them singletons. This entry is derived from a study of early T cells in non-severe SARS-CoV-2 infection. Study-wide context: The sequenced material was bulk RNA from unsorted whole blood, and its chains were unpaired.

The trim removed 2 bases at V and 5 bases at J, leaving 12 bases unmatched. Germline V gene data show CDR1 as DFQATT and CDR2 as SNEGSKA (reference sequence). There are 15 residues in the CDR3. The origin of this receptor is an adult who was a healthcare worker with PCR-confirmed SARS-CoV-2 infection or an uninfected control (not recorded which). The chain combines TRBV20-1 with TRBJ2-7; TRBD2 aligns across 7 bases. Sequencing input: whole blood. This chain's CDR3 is CSARSSRDYGNEQYF. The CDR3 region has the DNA TGCAGTGCTAGATCCTCGAGGGACTACGGGAACGAGCAGTACTTC.